This T cell receptor beta chain was retrieved from a study of early T cells in non-severe SARS-CoV-2 infection. The overall study: The study sequenced bulk RNA from unsorted whole blood, with chains unpaired.

Researchers attached unique molecular identifiers to individual cDNA molecules. Each CDR3 protein is one row after TCRdb ran MiXCR on the 5' RACE reads. The sample lists more than 60,000 distinct CDR3 sequences; 9.5% to 15% were seen once. This clonotype occurred many times. This sample comprised whole blood, obtained at baseline. This clonotype was obtained from an adult who was a healthcare worker with PCR-confirmed SARS-CoV-2 infection or an uninfected control (not recorded which).

This CDR3 is CSARETTLDTQYF. As DNA, the CDR3 is TGCAGTGCTAGAGAAACGACGTTGGATACGCAGTATTTT. V is TRBV20-1 and J is TRBJ2-3; no definite D call. The CDR3 totals 13 residues. CDR1 is DFQATT, CDR2 SNEGSKA, per germline (reference sequence). V lost 0 bases and J lost 6, with 10 bases in between.